This is a list of T cell receptor beta chains from one sample in a study of blood T cell repertoires in COVID-19. TCRdb keeps only in-frame clones here, not all; method: immunoSEQ multiplex PCR. The profile shows approximately 180,000 clones, around nine tenths of them singletons. Sequenced sample: peripheral blood. Every receptor here comes from a middle-aged man with active or convalescent COVID-19. The CDR3 runs from the conserved cysteine through the conserved F or W. The D gene is left open where the match is weak. Expanded clones get a size class; other rows say once, few or many, or leave the size out.

clone size: .; D gene: .; V gene: TRBV6-5; J gene: TRBJ1-4; CDR3 DNA: TGTGCCAGCAGCCAACGGGGGGCCGGAGAAAAACTGTTTTTT; CDR3 protein: CASSQRGAGEKLFF
clone size: few; D gene: .; V gene: TRBV18; J gene: TRBJ1-2; CDR3 DNA: TGTGCCAGCTCACCGGCGGGGGAGGCTGTGGGAGGCTACACCTTC; CDR3 protein: CASSPAGEAVGGYTF
clone size: few; D gene: TRBD1; V gene: TRBV18; J gene: TRBJ1-5; CDR3 DNA: TGTGCCAGCTCGAAAGGACAGGGGAGCAATCAGCCCCAGCATTTT; CDR3 protein: CASSKGQGSNQPQHF
clone size: .; D gene: .; V gene: TRBV24-1; J gene: TRBJ1-2; CDR3 DNA: TGTGCCACCCAACCTCACAGCCATTATGGCTACACCTTC; CDR3 protein: CATQPHSHYGYTF
clone size: .; D gene: TRBD1; V gene: TRBV10-3; J gene: TRBJ1-1; CDR3 DNA: TGTGCCTTCAAGGTGGGGGACAGGAACACTGAAGCTTTCTTT; CDR3 protein: CAFKVGDRNTEAFF
clone size: few; D gene: TRBD2; V gene: TRBV4-1; J gene: TRBJ2-2; CDR3 DNA: TGCGCCAGCAGGCAAGGGACTAGCGGGACCGGGGAGCTGTTTTTT; CDR3 protein: CASRQGTSGTGELFF
clone size: .; D gene: .; V gene: TRBV3-1/TRBV3-2; J gene: TRBJ1-3; CDR3 DNA: TGTGCCAGCAGGGCTTTAGGAGTACCTGGAAACACCATATATTTT; CDR3 protein: CASRALGVPGNTIYF
clone size: .; D gene: .; V gene: TRBV2; J gene: TRBJ1-6; CDR3 DNA: TGTGCCAGCAGTGTTCTTGGCCAGGCCGTGGGGGGGAATTCACCCCTCCACTTT; CDR3 protein: CASSVLGQAVGGNSPLHF
clone size: .; D gene: TRBD1; V gene: TRBV5-6; J gene: TRBJ1-6; CDR3 DNA: TGTGCCAGCAGCTGGGGGACAGGATCTAATTCACCCCTCCACTTT; CDR3 protein: CASSWGTGSNSPLHF
clone size: .; D gene: .; V gene: TRBV4-1; J gene: TRBJ1-1; CDR3 DNA: TGCGCCAGCAGCCAATTCATGGGGCCTACTGAAGCTTTCTTT; CDR3 protein: CASSQFMGPTEAFF
clone size: .; D gene: TRBD1; V gene: TRBV7-8; J gene: TRBJ2-7; CDR3 DNA: TGTGCCAGCAGCTTGGGTCCGGGACAGGGTACCTACGAGCAGTACTTC; CDR3 protein: CASSLGPGQGTYEQYF
clone size: .; D gene: .; V gene: TRBV5-4; J gene: TRBJ2-2; CDR3 DNA: TGTGCCAGCAGCACCAACACGAAGAACACCGGGGAGCTGTTTTTT; CDR3 protein: CASSTNTKNTGELFF
clone size: .; D gene: TRBD1; V gene: TRBV7-9; J gene: TRBJ1-2; CDR3 DNA: TGTGCCAGCAGAGGGGACAGCAACTATGGCTACACCTTC; CDR3 protein: CASRGDSNYGYTF
clone size: .; D gene: .; V gene: TRBV6-1; J gene: TRBJ2-1; CDR3 DNA: TGTGCCAGCAGTGCCCACCCCTTAAGCGACTACAATGAGCAGTTCTTC; CDR3 protein: CASSAHPLSDYNEQFF
clone size: .; D gene: TRBD2; V gene: TRBV5-1; J gene: TRBJ2-5; CDR3 DNA: TGCGCCAGCAGCCTCGGGACTAGCGGGGGTGACACCCAGTACTTC; CDR3 protein: CASSLGTSGGDTQYF
clone size: .; D gene: .; V gene: TRBV10-3; J gene: TRBJ2-7; CDR3 DNA: TGTGCCATCAGTGTTGGGACTGAAGACGAGCAGTACTTC; CDR3 protein: CAISVGTEDEQYF
clone size: .; D gene: .; V gene: TRBV2; J gene: TRBJ1-1; CDR3 DNA: TGTGCCAGCAGCACCAGGGGCGCGGACACTGAAGCTTTCTTT; CDR3 protein: CASSTRGADTEAFF
clone size: .; D gene: .; V gene: TRBV9; J gene: TRBJ2-7; CDR3 DNA: TGTGCCAGCAGTTTGTCTGGGCCCTACGAGCAGTACTTC; CDR3 protein: CASSLSGPYEQYF
clone size: once; D gene: TRBD1; V gene: TRBV5-5; J gene: TRBJ1-4; CDR3 DNA: TGTGCCAGCAGCCCTGGACAGGGTGCTAATGAAAAACTGTTTTTT; CDR3 protein: CASSPGQGANEKLFF
clone size: .; D gene: .; V gene: TRBV6-5; J gene: TRBJ1-1; CDR3 DNA: TGTGCCAGCAGCCGGGAAACGAACACTGAAGCTTTCTTT; CDR3 protein: CASSRETNTEAFF
clone size: .; D gene: .; V gene: TRBV2; J gene: TRBJ1-2; CDR3 DNA: TGTGCCAGCAGTGCTCGGGCCTATCGGGGTAAGGACTATGGCTACACCTTC; CDR3 protein: CASSARAYRGKDYGYTF
clone size: .; D gene: .; V gene: TRBV7-2; J gene: TRBJ2-1; CDR3 DNA: TGTGCCAGCAGCTTCCTCCCGGGGAACAATGAGCAGTTCTTC; CDR3 protein: CASSFLPGNNEQFF
clone size: .; D gene: .; V gene: TRBV18; J gene: TRBJ1-5; CDR3 DNA: TGTGCCAGCTCACGTCCCGGGGAGGGCAATCAGCCCCAGCATTTT; CDR3 protein: CASSRPGEGNQPQHF
clone size: .; D gene: .; V gene: TRBV5-1; J gene: TRBJ1-1; CDR3 DNA: TGCGCCAGCAGCTTGGACGGGGTCGGTGAAGCTTTCTTT; CDR3 protein: CASSLDGVGEAFF
clone size: .; D gene: TRBD2; V gene: TRBV19; J gene: TRBJ2-7; CDR3 DNA: TGTGCCAGTAGCGGGACTAGCGTCTCCTACGAGCAGTACTTC; CDR3 protein: CASSGTSVSYEQYF
clone size: .; D gene: .; V gene: TRBV28; J gene: TRBJ1-2; CDR3 DNA: TGTGCCAGCAGCGGTCCGGGGTTAACGAATGGCTACACCTTC; CDR3 protein: CASSGPGLTNGYTF
clone size: .; D gene: .; V gene: TRBV21-1; J gene: TRBJ2-7; CDR3 DNA: TGTGCCAGCAGCTTTCTCACAGGGACCACCCCGGAGCAGTACTTC; CDR3 protein: CASSFLTGTTPEQYF
clone size: .; D gene: TRBD2; V gene: TRBV7-7; J gene: TRBJ2-5; CDR3 DNA: TGTGCCAGCAGCTTAGCGGGCGGGGGCCAAGAGACCCAGTACTTC; CDR3 protein: CASSLAGGGQETQYF
clone size: .; D gene: TRBD2; V gene: TRBV5-1; J gene: TRBJ2-3; CDR3 DNA: TGCGCCAGCAGCTTGGGGGCTAGCGGTAGCACAGATACGCAGTATTTT; CDR3 protein: CASSLGASGSTDTQYF
clone size: .; D gene: TRBD2; V gene: TRBV7-2; J gene: TRBJ2-2; CDR3 DNA: TGTGCCAGCAGCTTAGAGCACGGGAGGAGGGGCACCGGGGAGCTGTTTTTT; CDR3 protein: CASSLEHGRRGTGELFF
clone size: .; D gene: TRBD1; V gene: TRBV7-3; J gene: TRBJ2-7; CDR3 DNA: TGTGCCAGCAGCTTTACAGGGGGCCCTTTGGGCGAGCAGTACTTC; CDR3 protein: CASSFTGGPLGEQYF
clone size: .; D gene: .; V gene: TRBV18; J gene: TRBJ1-6; CDR3 DNA: TGTGCCAGCTCACCAGAGGTGATGCGGAATTCACCCCTCCACTTT; CDR3 protein: CASSPEVMRNSPLHF
clone size: .; D gene: TRBD1; V gene: TRBV28; J gene: TRBJ1-2; CDR3 DNA: TGTGCCAGCAGTTCCTGGACAGGGGATGGCTACACCTTC; CDR3 protein: CASSSWTGDGYTF
clone size: .; D gene: .; V gene: TRBV2; J gene: TRBJ2-6; CDR3 DNA: TGTGCCAGCTCACGGAGCCCCTCCGTAGGTGTTGGGGCCAACGTCCTGACTTTC; CDR3 protein: CASSRSPSVGVGANVLTF
clone size: .; D gene: .; V gene: TRBV15; J gene: TRBJ1-1; CDR3 DNA: TGTGCCACCAGCAGAGTGGGCAAATCCACTGAAGCTTTCTTT; CDR3 protein: CATSRVGKSTEAFF
clone size: once; D gene: TRBD2; V gene: TRBV6-4; J gene: TRBJ2-1; CDR3 DNA: TGTGCCAGCAGCCAGACTAGCGGGAGGGCCAATGAGCAGTTCTTC; CDR3 protein: CASSQTSGRANEQFF
clone size: .; D gene: .; V gene: TRBV20-1; J gene: TRBJ2-3; CDR3 DNA: TGCAGTGCCATTGTGACAGATACGCAGTATTTT; CDR3 protein: CSAIVTDTQYF